A single sample is the source of the 32 T cell receptor beta chains below, sequenced in a study of blood T cell repertoires in COVID-19. Method: immunoSEQ multiplex PCR; TCRdb's copy keeps in-frame clones and lacks some. The sample holds roughly 80,000 clones, around 80% seen once. The sample was peripheral blood. These receptors were collected from a human donor in a cohort sampled during active COVID-19.

The CDR3 DNA reads as TGTGCCTGGAGTGTACGTGGACTCCGGAGAAACACCATATATTTT. This sequence encodes CAWSVRGLRRNTIYF. The chain joins TRBV30 to TRBJ1-3; D is unresolved. The CDR3 is made up of 15 amino acids. Trimming removed 0 bases at V and 5 bases at J, with 14 bases between. The germline V gene has CDR1 GTSNPN and CDR2 SVGIG (reference sequence).

The J gene is TRBJ1-2, the V gene TRBV3-1 (or the pseudogene TRBV3-2), with D possibly being TRBD1 (5 bases). CDR1 is LGHDT and CDR2 is YNNKEL in the germline V gene (reference sequence). Trimming stripped 3 bases from V and 7 bases from J, with 9 bases between. The CDR3 consists of 12 residues. The CDR3 loop is CASSHRQSGYTF. The CDR3 DNA is TGTGCCAGCAGCCATCGACAGAGTGGCTACACCTTC.

The chain carries TRBV15 and TRBJ2-2, with a possible D match to TRBD2 (7 bases). In germline, CDR1 is LNHNV, CDR2 YYDKDF (reference sequence). With 8 bases removed from V and 2 bases from J, the gap between germline ends came to 15 bases. The length of the CDR3 is 15 residues. The CDR3: CATREGGPNTGELFF. CDR3 in DNA: TGTGCCACCCGAGAGGGGGGGCCAAACACCGGGGAGCTGTTTTTT.

The chain links TRBV19 to TRBJ2-3, with no clear D. Trimming removed 1 base from V and 2 bases from J, with 10 bases in between. CDR3 length equals 15 residues. In germline, CDR1 is LNHDA, CDR2 SQIVND (reference sequence). The CDR3, as DNA: TGTGCCAGTAGTATAGGCCAGGTGCACACAGATACGCAGTATTTT. Amino acids: CASSIGQVHTDTQYF.

In its sample, this clone was seen a few times. The V gene is TRBV27, the J gene TRBJ2-2; TRBD1 matches at 7 bases. CDR3 length: 17 residues. Germline values: CDR1 MNHEY, CDR2 SMNVEV (reference sequence). V shed 5 bases, J shed 4 bases, and the junction held 13 bases outside the gene matches. Written as DNA, the CDR3 is TGTGCCAGCAGTCCCTCTACCGGGCCAGGGGGCACCGGGGAGCTGTTTTTT. Translating it yields CASSPSTGPGGTGELFF.

The genes are TRBV2 and TRBJ1-6; 10 nucleotides agree with TRBD1. CDR3 length: 14 amino acids. Unmatched junction bases numbered 4, after V lost 7 bases and J lost 7 bases. CDR1 and CDR2 from the germline V gene are SNHLY and FYNNEI. The DNA for the CDR3 is TGTGCCAGCACCCGGGACAGGGGCAATTCACCCCTCCACTTT. Translating gives CASTRDRGNSPLHF.

This chain connects TRBV7-2 to TRBJ1-1; D is unresolved. In germline, CDR1 is SGHTA, CDR2 FQGNSA. CDR3 size: 14 residues. The V and J ends lost 7 bases and 1 base respectively, with 13 bases between them. CDR3 nucleotides: TGTGCCAGCACCAACTTTGGGCAGAACACTGAAGCTTTCTTT. Protein: CASTNFGQNTEAFF.

This clone appeared once. This chain links TRBV7-9 with TRBJ1-1; D unclear. The CDR3 spans 16 residues. V was trimmed by 7 bases and J by 6 bases, leaving 24 bases between them. CDR1 and CDR2 (germline): SEHNR, FQNEAQ (reference sequence). CDR3 protein: CASISRRASQYAEAFF. The CDR3 region has the DNA TGTGCCAGCATCTCGAGGAGGGCCTCCCAATACGCTGAAGCTTTCTTT.

The V gene is TRBV5-1, the J gene TRBJ1-4, with 9 nucleotides matching TRBD1. CDR3 length: 16 amino acids. In germline, CDR1 is SGHRS, CDR2 YFSETQ. V was clipped by 4 bases and J by 2 bases; unmatched bases: 6. The CDR3 DNA follows: TGCGCCAGCAGCCCATGGACAGGGGCGACTAATGAAAAACTGTTTTTT. Translated, it gives CASSPWTGATNEKLFF. The full variable domain, with the rest looked up from reference TRBV5-1 and TRBJ1-4, is KAGVTQTPRYLIKTRGQQVTLSCSPISGHRSVSWYQQTPGQGLQFLFEYFSETQRNKGNFPGRFSGRQFSNSRSEMNVSTLELGDSALYLCASSPWTGATNEKLFFGSGTQLSVL.

V usage is TRBV7-3 and J usage is TRBJ2-7; TRBD2 might be the D (5 bases). This CDR3 comprises 13 residues. V shed 5 bases and J shed 6 bases, with 14 bases lying between them. Looked up from germline, CDR1 is SGHTA and CDR2 is FQGTGA. The CDR3 coding sequence is TGTGCCAGCAGCCTAGCCCCCGTGGGCGAGCAGTACTTC. Its translation is CASSLAPVGEQYF.

The chain has TRBV18 and TRBJ2-1; weak D call: TRBD1 (6 bases). There are 13 residues in the CDR3. V was shortened by 0 bases and J by 15 bases, with 15 bases between the two germline ends. In germline, CDR1 is KGHSH, CDR2 LQKENI. The CDR3: CASSPPTLQGWFF. The DNA of the CDR3 is TGTGCCAGCTCACCACCTACCTTACAGGGATGGTTCTTC.

The chain's CDR3 is CASSFVGSGGADTQYF. CDR3 DNA: TGTGCCAGCAGCTTTGTAGGTAGCGGGGGCGCAGATACGCAGTATTTT. This rearrangement joins TRBV11-3 to TRBJ2-3; TRBD2 matches 9 bases. The V gene end was trimmed by 3 bases and the J gene end by 4 bases; junction bases not matched to a gene: 8. Germline-derived CDR1 and CDR2 are SGHNT and YENEEA. This CDR3 contains 16 residues.

V usage is TRBV18 and J usage is TRBJ2-5; 10 bases line up with TRBD1. The V gene end was trimmed by 4 bases and the J gene end by 1 base; junction bases not matched to a gene: 3. CDR3 size: 15 residues. Germline CDR1 and CDR2: KGHSH and LQKENI. The CDR3: CASSRQGALQETQYF. Written as DNA, the CDR3 is TGTGCCAGCTCACGACAGGGGGCCCTCCAAGAGACCCAGTACTTC.

V usage is TRBV18 and J usage is TRBJ1-1, with 7 bases that match TRBD1. Germline-derived CDR1 and CDR2 are KGHSH and LQKENI. V gave up 3 bases and J gave up 7 bases; unmatched junction bases: 5. CDR3 length: 13 amino acids. The DNA of the CDR3 is TGTGCCAGCTCACCGTCAGGGGGAGGTGAAGCTTTCTTT. This sequence encodes CASSPSGGGEAFF.

The chain couples TRBV2 to TRBJ2-7; 8 bases map to TRBD1. Germline values: CDR1 SNHLY, CDR2 FYNNEI. With 6 bases clipped from V and 2 bases from J, the junction kept 6 bases outside the gene matches. The CDR3 has 14 amino acids. The DNA of the CDR3 is TGTGCCAGCAGCTACACAGGGGGTCCCTACGAGCAGTACTTC. Translating it yields CASSYTGGPYEQYF.

V usage is TRBV7-9 and J usage is TRBJ2-2; 8 bases align to TRBD1. The CDR3 contains 15 residues. Unmatched junction bases numbered 1, after V lost 1 base and J lost 3 bases. Germline values: CDR1 SEHNR, CDR2 FQNEAQ (reference sequence). In nucleotides, the CDR3 is TGTGCCAGCAGCTTAGTGACAGGGGACACCGGGGAGCTGTTTTTT. This encodes CASSLVTGDTGELFF.

The chain has TRBV28 and TRBJ2-7; 7 positions agree with TRBD1. Germline V CDR1 and CDR2: MDHEN, SYDVKM. Trimming at V came to 7 bases and at J to 6 bases, leaving 15 bases not matched to a gene. The length of the CDR3 is 15 residues. The CDR3 bases are TGTGCCAGCACCTTATGGGACAGTTCTGGATCCGAGCAGTACTTC. Translation: CASTLWDSSGSEQYF. The whole variable domain, remainder taken from reference TRBV28 and TRBJ2-7, is DVKVTQSSRYLVKRTGEKVFLECVQDMDHENMFWYRQDPGLGLRLIYFSYDVKMKEKGDIPEGYSVSREKKERFSLILESASTNQTSMYLCASTLWDSSGSEQYFGPGTRLTVT.

This clone has only one observation. The chain joins TRBV7-8 to TRBJ2-2; TRBD2 matches at 14 bases. Germline CDR1 and CDR2: SGHVS and FQNEAQ. The CDR3 is 17 residues long. The V and J ends lost 4 bases and 0 bases, in that order; junction bases with no gene match: 1. DNA of the CDR3: TGTGCCAGCAGCTCGGGACTAGCGGGGGCGAACACCGGGGAGCTGTTTTTT. Its protein is CASSSGLAGANTGELFF.

The J gene is TRBJ1-2, the V gene TRBV28, with TRBD1 as a possible D gene (6 bases). Trimming cost V 3 bases and J 8 bases, with 10 bases left between them. The CDR3 is 12 amino acids. Germline V gives CDR1 MDHEN, CDR2 SYDVKM. This chain's CDR3 is CASSFTGWGYTF. The CDR3 bases are TGTGCCAGCAGTTTTACAGGGTGGGGCTACACCTTC.

The V and J genes are TRBV6-7 and TRBJ1-6; D gene uncertain. TRBV6-7 is an ORF; its function is uncertain. The CDR3 has 13 residues. The V gene lost 2 bases and the J gene lost 7 bases, with 6 bases spanning the gap. The chain's CDR3 is CASSYPGNSPLHF. DNA for the CDR3: TGTGCCAGCAGTTACCCCGGGAATTCACCCCTCCACTTT.

J is TRBJ1-1 and V is TRBV19; no definite D call. The CDR3 covers 13 residues. The V end lost 7 bases, the J end lost 5 bases, and 14 bases lay between the germline ends. The germline V gene has CDR1 LNHDA and CDR2 SQIVND (reference sequence). The CDR3 loop reads CASTPLLETEAFF. In DNA form, the CDR3 reads TGTGCCAGTACCCCCCTTCTGGAGACTGAAGCTTTCTTT.

CDR3 region: CASYSSVGSSGNTIYF. As DNA, the CDR3 is TGTGCCAGCTATTCAAGCGTGGGTAGCTCTGGAAACACCATATATTTT. V gene TRBV7-9 combines with J gene TRBJ1-3; D not certain. CDR1 and CDR2 from the germline V gene are SEHNR and FQNEAQ (reference sequence). The length of the CDR3 is 16 residues. V gave up 8 bases and J gave up 0 bases, with 17 bases separating them. The whole variable domain, filled in from reference TRBV7-9 and TRBJ1-3, reads DTGVSQNPRHKITKRGQNVTFRCDPISEHNRLYWYRQTLGQGPEFLTYFQNEAQLEKSRLLSDRFSAERPKGSFSTLEIQRTEQGDSAMYLCASYSSVGSSGNTIYFGEGSWLTVV.

The gene calls are TRBV5-1 and TRBJ1-6; 7 bases are shared with TRBD1. The CDR3 extends over 14 amino acids. Per germline, CDR1 SGHRS and CDR2 YFSETQ. J gave up 8 bases and V 6 bases, and 8 bases lay outside the gene matches. CDR3 DNA sequence: TGCGCCAGCAATCGGGACAGCAGGGATTCACCCCTCCACTTT. It translates to CASNRDSRDSPLHF.

The chain combines TRBV7-9 with TRBJ1-2; the D is unclear. Looked up from germline, CDR1 is SEHNR and CDR2 is FQNEAQ (reference sequence). This CDR3 is built from 14 residues. Trimming took off 4 bases at V and 0 bases at J, with 9 bases between the two ends. CDR3 nucleotides: TGTGCCAGCAGCTGGGGAGAGGCTAACTATGGCTACACCTTC. Translation gives CASSWGEANYGYTF. The whole variable domain, remainder taken from reference TRBV7-9 and TRBJ1-2, is DTGVSQNPRHKITKRGQNVTFRCDPISEHNRLYWYRQTLGQGPEFLTYFQNEAQLEKSRLLSDRFSAERPKGSFSTLEIQRTEQGDSAMYLCASSWGEANYGYTFGSGTRLTVV.

The rearrangement uses TRBV7-2 and TRBJ2-3, with 8 bases lining up with TRBD2. Germline V gene sequence: CDR1 SGHTA, CDR2 FQGNSA. The V gene end was trimmed by 5 bases and the J gene end by 5 bases; junction bases not matched to a gene: 9. The CDR3 is made up of 15 amino acids. CDR3 region: CASSAPGLVLDTQYF. In DNA form, the CDR3 reads TGTGCCAGCAGCGCCCCGGGACTAGTATTAGATACGCAGTATTTT.

This clone was counted a few times. The chain has TRBV27 and TRBJ1-5; no firm D call. Germline V gene lookup returns CDR1 MNHEY and CDR2 SMNVEV (reference sequence). The germline V and J ends were trimmed by 0 bases and 1 base, with 7 bases remaining between them. The CDR3 is 15 amino acids. The chain's CDR3 is CASSLSRGSNQPQHF. CDR3 bases: TGTGCCAGCAGTTTATCCCGAGGAAGCAATCAGCCCCAGCATTTT.

This clone is a singleton in its sample. The chain recombines TRBV6-2 or TRBV6-3 with TRBJ2-5; D possibly corresponds to TRBD2 (5 bases). From germline, CDR1 is MNHEY and CDR2 SVGEGT. The CDR3 is 12 amino acids. Trimming left V 2 bases short and J 5 bases short, with 6 bases between. DNA for the CDR3: TGTGCCAGCAGTTACCCGGGGGAGACCCAGTACTTC. Amino acid sequence: CASSYPGETQYF.

This chain joins TRBV18 and TRBJ1-1, with D possibly TRBD1 on 6 matching bases. The V end lost 3 bases, the J end lost 3 bases, and 14 bases lay between the germline ends. This CDR3 spans 15 amino acids. Looked up from germline, CDR1 is KGHSH and CDR2 is LQKENI. The CDR3 spells CASSPTRGGHTEAFF. The CDR3 bases are TGTGCCAGCTCACCGACGCGGGGGGGGCACACTGAAGCTTTCTTT.

The J gene is TRBJ2-1, the V gene TRBV13, with TRBD2 identical over 7 bases. The CDR3 consists of 15 residues. The germline V gene has CDR1 PRHDT and CDR2 FYEKMQ (reference sequence). J was trimmed by 0 bases and V by 4 bases; bases with no gene match: 3. The CDR3 is CASSSPGGSYNEQFF. The CDR3 DNA follows: TGTGCCAGCAGCTCCCCGGGGGGCTCCTACAATGAGCAGTTCTTC.

J is TRBJ1-2 and V is TRBV4-2; TRBD1 is a possible D gene (6 bases). The CDR3 sequence is 16 residues long. V dropped 2 bases and J dropped 6 bases, with 19 bases sitting between them. From germline, CDR1 is LGHNA and CDR2 YNFKEQ. CDR3 sequence reads: CASSQPTGGHRDGYTF. CDR3 DNA: TGTGCCAGCAGCCAACCTACGGGGGGACACCGGGATGGCTACACCTTC.

V and J are TRBV19 and TRBJ2-7; D remains ambiguous. The V gene's germline CDR1 is LNHDA and CDR2 SQIVND (reference sequence). V dropped 3 bases and J dropped 5 bases, with 17 bases sitting between them. This CDR3 is built from 15 residues. This CDR3 is CASSIRAALADEQYF. In nucleotides, the CDR3 is TGTGCCAGTAGTATTCGCGCCGCCCTTGCCGACGAGCAGTACTTC.

The CDR3 protein is CATSDSKTVEEQFF. The CDR3 DNA reads TGTGCCACCAGTGACTCGAAGACTGTCGAAGAGCAGTTCTTC. The chain carries TRBV24-1 and TRBJ2-1; D remains ambiguous. Germline V CDR1 and CDR2: KGHDR, SFDVKD. The CDR3 is 14 amino acids. V lost 4 bases to trimming and J lost 10 bases, with 16 bases between them.